Listed below are T cell receptor beta chains from one sample, sequenced in a study of graft-versus-host responses after intestinal transplantation. Their antigens are not known. Profiling relied on immunoSEQ multiplex PCR, and the TCRdb table lists in-frame clones only, not all of them. There are 90,000 to 130,000 clones in the sample; approximately 90% occur only once, and 0.2% to 0.25% lies in the top ten. The starting material was unstimulated CD4+ T cells sorted from spleen or lymph node cells, obtained before transplant. The receptors shown here come from a human donor who was the organ donor for an intestinal transplant. The CDR3 runs from the conserved cysteine through the conserved F or W. A D gene is named only where the DNA matches it firmly.

TRBJ2-3 TRBV28 NA CASSFLGRGTDTQYF
TRBJ2-1 TRBV5-1 TRBD2 CASSLYASGRNEQFF
TRBJ2-3 TRBV5-5 NA CASSLSPARATDTQYF
TRBJ2-7 TRBV9 TRBD2 CASSPGRTSGKPYEQYF
TRBJ2-1 TRBV2 TRBD2 CASSEEGLAGGDEQFF
TRBJ2-5 TRBV28 NA CASRRRETQYF
TRBJ1-4 TRBV7-9 NA CASGRADNEKLFF
TRBJ2-2 TRBV11-3 TRBD1 CASSRGVLFGQVPTGELFF
TRBJ2-5 TRBV6-5 TRBD2 CASSRGGVGTQYF
TRBJ1-3 TRBV5-1 TRBD1 CASSRTGGTAGNTIYF
TRBJ2-3 TRBV29-1 TRBD1 CSVEKTGITDTQYF
TRBJ2-7 TRBV19 TRBD2 CASRGTSAISSYEQYF
TRBJ1-1 TRBV7-9 NA CASSFVSDATEAFF
TRBJ1-4 TRBV2 NA CATQRTDVGEKLFF
TRBJ1-4 TRBV11-2 NA CASSLEGTTNEKLFF
TRBJ2-7 TRBV28 TRBD1 CASRIRGQGVYEQYF
TRBJ2-7 TRBV7-8 TRBD2 CASSLIASTSGYEQYF
TRBJ2-1 TRBV30 NA CAWTPGNEQFF
TRBJ1-1 TRBV28 TRBD1 CASTGGTEAFF
TRBJ2-2 TRBV6-6 TRBD1 CATDRGMGELFF
TRBJ1-4 TRBV7-2 NA CASSRRPVTVATNEKLFF
TRBJ2-3 TRBV2 NA CASDFFRVWRAGPDTQYF
TRBJ2-2 TRBV6-5 NA CAITSGAKGTGELFF
TRBJ2-1 TRBV7-6 TRBD2 CASSPTGLAGGWNEQFF
TRBJ2-7 TRBV2 TRBD2 CASSRAGDHEQYF
TRBJ2-7 TRBV5-6 NA CASSPLYSGYEQYF
TRBJ1-5 TRBV6-6 TRBD1 CASRVDRASSGPQHF
TRBJ1-2 TRBV7-9 TRBD1 CASTLTGAGGYTF
TRBJ2-5 TRBV5-6 TRBD1 CASSRTGVGTQYF
TRBJ1-4 TRBV18 NA CASSPPGVGEKLFF
TRBJ2-1 TRBV19 NA CASSNTVNEQFF
TRBJ2-3 TRBV5-4 TRBD2 CASSLRTSVTGTDTQYF
TRBJ2-3 TRBV7-2 NA CASSLKPSTGRTDTQYF
TRBJ2-3 TRBV10-1 NA CASSESYTDTQYF
TRBJ2-5 TRBV19 TRBD1 CASRGQGSQETQYF
TRBJ1-2 TRBV14 NA CASSLRGPYYGYTF
TRBJ1-2 TRBV10-3 TRBD1 CAIGDRGSGYTF
TRBJ2-7 TRBV5-6 TRBD2 CASSSFAGVAGDSPYEQYF
TRBJ2-5 TRBV15 NA CATSRGARETQYF
TRBJ1-4 TRBV30 TRBD1 CACNPLQGAGEKLFF
TRBJ2-7 TRBV5-1 TRBD2 CASSLVGLAVSEQYF
TRBJ1-2 TRBV6-1 TRBD1 CASSRPDRGDYGYTF